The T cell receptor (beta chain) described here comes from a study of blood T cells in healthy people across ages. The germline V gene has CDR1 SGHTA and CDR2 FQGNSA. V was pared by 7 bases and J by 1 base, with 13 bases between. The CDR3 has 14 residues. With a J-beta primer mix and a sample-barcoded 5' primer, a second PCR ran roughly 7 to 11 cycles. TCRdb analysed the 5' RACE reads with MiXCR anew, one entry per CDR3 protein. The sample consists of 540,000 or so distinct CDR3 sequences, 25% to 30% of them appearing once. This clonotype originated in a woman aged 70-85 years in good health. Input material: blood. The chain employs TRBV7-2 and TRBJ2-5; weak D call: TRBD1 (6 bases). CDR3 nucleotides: TGTGCCAGCATGAGGAGGACAGTCCAAGAGACCCAGTACTTC. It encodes CASMRRTVQETQYF.